Sequencing of this T cell receptor (beta chain) was carried out in a study of blood T cell repertoires in COVID-19. Background on the study: Acute and convalescent COVID-19 specimens originated in the United States, Italy and Spain. PBMCs, B-cell-depleted T cells, or T cells provided the cDNA or gDNA that made up the material.

Germline-derived CDR1 and CDR2 are KGHSH and LQKENI. V shed 10 bases and J shed 9 bases, with 19 bases lying between them. The CDR3 contains 13 residues. In the authors' methods: It was from reference gene primer amplification that nucleated cell counts were estimated. TCRdb's copy holds only in-frame clones and misses some; the assay was immunoSEQ multiplex PCR. V, J and clone size are taken as reported in that table, and D and trimming were inferred from the DNA itself. The sample comprises about 55,000 clones, 75% to 85% of which are singletons, and roughly 13% rests with the top ten. J is TRBJ2-1 and V is TRBV18; D is unresolved. Sequencing was performed on peripheral blood. The sequence was obtained from a human donor in a cohort sampled during active COVID-19. The CDR3 reads CATLSTLSPEQFF. The CDR3 nucleotides read TGTGCCACCCTATCGACTCTCTCTCCTGAGCAGTTCTTC.